The 22 T cell receptor beta chains given below trace back to one sample, sequenced in a study of identical twins. TCRdb analysed the 5' RACE reads with MiXCR anew, one entry per CDR3 protein. The table shows approximately 530,000 distinct CDR3 sequences, with around 20% occurring only once. Separately, the same data were catalogued under a study of yellow fever vaccine responses in identical twins.

What was sequenced was CD4+ T cells sorted from blood. Source of these receptors: a young woman in good health.

This clonotype occurred a few times. The rearrangement joins TRBV6-2 or TRBV6-3 to TRBJ2-1; D is ambiguous. The CDR3 sequence is 15 residues long. CDR1 MNHEY and CDR2 SVGEGT come from the germline V gene. The V end was cut by 6 bases, the J end by 2 bases, with 14 bases between. For the CDR3, the DNA is TGTGCCAGCAGCTCGGACCGGGCCACCTACAATGAGCAGTTCTTC. Protein product: CASSSDRATYNEQFF.

This clonotype has more than one count but fewer than ten. The CDR3 region has the DNA TGTGCCAGCTCAACGACTAGCGGGACCTACAATGAGCAGTTCTTC. It yields the protein CASSTTSGTYNEQFF. The V and J genes are TRBV18 and TRBJ2-1; 11 positions match TRBD2. The CDR3 is made up of 15 amino acids. CDR1 and CDR2 from the germline V gene are KGHSH and LQKENI. The trim removed 5 bases at V and 2 bases at J, leaving 2 bases unmatched.

This chain connects TRBV11-3 to TRBJ2-7, with a possible D match to TRBD2 (5 bases). This CDR3 contains 15 residues. The V gene lost 0 bases and the J gene lost 3 bases, with 12 bases spanning the gap. CDR1 and CDR2 (germline): SGHNT, YENEEA. This CDR3 reads CASSLDGLSVYEQYF. CDR3 coding DNA: TGTGCCAGCAGCTTAGATGGACTCAGTGTCTACGAGCAGTACTTC.

This chain connects TRBV25-1 to TRBJ2-7; D may be TRBD1 (6 bases). Trimming left V 8 bases short and J 5 bases short, with 10 bases between. The CDR3 totals 11 residues. Per the germline V gene, CDR1 is MGHDK and CDR2 is SYGVNS. The CDR3 region has the DNA TGTGCCAGCCACAGGGTCCACGAGCAGTACTTC. Protein: CASHRVHEQYF.

The V gene is TRBV10-2, the J gene TRBJ2-2; D is undetermined. Trimming left V 1 base short and J 2 bases short, with 14 bases between. CDR3 size: 17 residues. The germline gives CDR1 WSHSY, CDR2 SAAADI. In DNA, the CDR3 is TGCGCCAGCAGTGAGTGGGGTCGGCAGAGAAACACCGGGGAGCTGTTTTTT. Its protein product is CASSEWGRQRNTGELFF.

This clonotype appeared once. The chain has TRBV28 and TRBJ2-1; tentative D call: TRBD2 (5 bases). Germline V gene data show CDR1 as MDHEN and CDR2 as SYDVKM. Trimming removed 5 bases at V and 0 bases at J, with 17 bases between. The CDR3 runs to 17 residues. CDR3 DNA: TGTGCCAGCAGTCTCATCCGGGGTCAAAGCTCCTACAATGAGCAGTTCTTC. Its protein product is CASSLIRGQSSYNEQFF.

The chain's CDR3 is CASSGTKDNEQFF. The CDR3 DNA reads TGTGCCAGCAGTGGGACCAAAGACAATGAGCAGTTCTTC. The V and J genes are TRBV12-3 or TRBV12-4 and TRBJ2-1, with D perhaps assigned TRBD1 or TRBD2 (5 bases each). Trimming pared 5 bases from V and 5 bases from J, leaving 10 bases between. CDR3 length: 13 residues.

This chain joins TRBV3-1 and TRBJ2-5; D gene uncertain. V gave up 0 bases and J gave up 7 bases, with 12 bases separating them. Germline lookup yields CDR1 LGHDT and CDR2 YNNKEL (reference sequence). The CDR3 runs 14 residues. DNA for the CDR3: TGTGCCAGCAGCCAAGAACCGGTACCGAGGACCCAGTACTTC. Its protein is CASSQEPVPRTQYF.

Here the CDR3 DNA reads TGTGCCAGCTCACCACCGGGGCGACAGGGGTACAATGAGCAGTTCTTC. Translation gives CASSPPGRQGYNEQFF. The chain is built from TRBV18 and TRBJ2-1; 8 positions agree with TRBD1. Trimming cost V 0 bases and J 4 bases; bases outside gene matches: 5. The germline V gene encodes CDR1 KGHSH and CDR2 LQKENI. The CDR3 covers 16 residues.

CDR3 bases: TGTGCCAGCAGCGTACTGATGACAGAGCAGAATGAGCAGTTCTTC. It encodes CASSVLMTEQNEQFF. This rearrangement joins TRBV9 to TRBJ2-1; D might be TRBD1 (5 bases). The CDR3 is 15 amino acids. Between the trimmed V and J ends, which lost 1 base and 7 bases, there was a span of 15 bases. CDR1 SGDLS and CDR2 YYNGEE come from the germline V gene.

This clonotype has just a few counts. The gene calls are TRBV11-1 and TRBJ2-3; TRBD2 aligns across 15 bases. CDR3 length: 18 residues. Germline V gene sequence: CDR1 SGHAT, CDR2 FQDESV (reference sequence). V dropped 5 bases and J dropped 4; count of bases not matched to a gene: 10. CDR3 residues: CASSLGTSGRIVSDTQYF. The DNA of the CDR3 is TGTGCCAGCAGCCTCGGGACTAGCGGGAGGATAGTTTCAGATACGCAGTATTTT.

The V gene is TRBV11-2, the J gene TRBJ2-2; the match to TRBD2 covers 12 bases. In germline, CDR1 is SGHAT, CDR2 FQNNGV. The J segment lost 5 bases and the V segment lost 2 bases, leaving 12 bases of the junction unmatched. This CDR3 has 19 residues. The CDR3 DNA reads TGTGCCAGCAGCTTAATACTAGCGGGAGGTAGTCCGCGAACCGGGGAGCTGTTTTTT. Translated: CASSLILAGGSPRTGELFF. Drawing the rest from reference TRBV11-2 and TRBJ2-2, the complete variable domain is EAGVAQSPRYKIIEKRQSVAFWCNPISGHATLYWYQQILGQGPKLLIQFQNNGVVDDSQLPKDRFSAERLKGVDSTLKIQPAKLEDSAVYLCASSLILAGGSPRTGELFFGEGSRLTVL.

As DNA, the CDR3 is TGTGCCAGCAGCCACTCGACTAGCGGGGGTCACGTCACCGGGGAGCTGTTTTTT. Its translation: CASSHSTSGGHVTGELFF. This chain connects TRBV3-1 to TRBJ2-2, with 12 nucleotides matching TRBD2. CDR3 size: 18 residues. V shed 3 bases, J shed 4 bases, and the junction held 9 bases outside the gene matches. Germline V gene sequence: CDR1 LGHDT, CDR2 YNNKEL (reference sequence).

The chain couples TRBV28 to TRBJ2-1; D possibly corresponds to TRBD2 (5 bases). V dropped 3 bases and J dropped 4 bases, with 13 bases sitting between them. This CDR3 is 15 amino acids long. The germline CDR1 and CDR2 sequences are MDHEN and SYDVKM. The DNA for the CDR3 is TGTGCCAGCAGTTTCGCTGGCGGGCTATACAATGAGCAGTTCTTC. The encoded protein is CASSFAGGLYNEQFF.

V usage is TRBV20-1 and J usage is TRBJ2-2; D uncertain. The germline V gene has CDR1 DFQATT and CDR2 SNEGSKA (reference sequence). V was cut by 0 bases and J by 1 base, with 12 bases left in between. The CDR3 has 16 residues. CDR3 protein: CSAREKWSGNTGELFF. The CDR3 nucleotides are TGCAGTGCTAGAGAAAAATGGTCAGGGAACACCGGGGAGCTGTTTTTT.

The rearrangement links TRBV29-1 to TRBJ2-1; TRBD2 matches 7 bases. The CDR3 has 14 residues. V dropped 5 bases and J dropped 5; count of bases not matched to a gene: 9. CDR1 is SQVTM and CDR2 is ANQGSEA in the germline V gene. The chain's CDR3 is CSVSFAGADNEQFF. The CDR3 nucleotides read TGCAGCGTTAGCTTTGCGGGAGCCGACAATGAGCAGTTCTTC.

The V and J genes are TRBV6-1 and TRBJ1-1, with TRBD1 identical over 9 bases. CDR3 size: 15 residues. Germline loops: CDR1 MNHNS, CDR2 SASEGT. The junction had 7 bases not matched to a gene; V was cut back by 5 bases and J by 3 bases. For the CDR3, the DNA is TGTGCCAGCAGTCCAGCCCGGGACAGGGACACTGAAGCTTTCTTT. This sequence encodes CASSPARDRDTEAFF.

This clonotype was seen ten or more times. The V gene is TRBV5-1, the J gene TRBJ2-2, with 7 nucleotides matching TRBD1. The CDR3 is made up of 13 amino acids. Germline assignment: CDR1 SGHRS and CDR2 YFSETQ. V was clipped by 4 bases and J by 5 bases; unmatched bases: 2. CDR3 sequence (DNA): TGCGCCAGCAGCCCGGGACAGACCGGGGAGCTGTTTTTT. Protein product: CASSPGQTGELFF.

This clonotype occurred a few times. This chain joins TRBV6-5 and TRBJ1-2, with D possibly TRBD1 on 5 matching bases. Germline CDR1 is MNHEY and CDR2 is SVGAGI. The CDR3 consists of 13 residues. Trimming removed 2 bases at V and 6 bases at J, with 10 bases between. The CDR3 loop is CASSYGQGNGYTF. In DNA, the CDR3 is TGTGCCAGCAGTTACGGCCAGGGAAATGGCTACACCTTC.

This clonotype has only a few counts. V is TRBV7-9 and J is TRBJ2-5; 12 nucleotides align to TRBD2. The trim removed 5 bases at V and 3 bases at J, leaving 4 bases unmatched. CDR3 length: 15 amino acids. The germline CDR1 and CDR2 sequences are SEHNR and FQNEAQ (reference sequence). CDR3 DNA: TGTGCCAGCAGCGCCCGACTAGCGGGAGAAGAGACCCAGTACTTC. This codes for CASSARLAGEETQYF.

There are many counts of this clonotype. The chain couples TRBV6-1 to TRBJ1-5, with 7 positions matching TRBD1. Germline V lookup: CDR1 MNHNS, CDR2 SASEGT. This CDR3 has 18 residues. V trimming: 6 bases; J trimming: 0 bases; junction bases outside the gene matches: 14. This CDR3 is CASSSQGGPSISNQPQHF. CDR3 DNA: TGTGCCAGCAGCTCGCAGGGGGGACCCTCTATTAGCAATCAGCCCCAGCATTTT.

This clonotype was seen more than once but under ten times. The V call is TRBV4-1, the J call TRBJ2-2; tentatively, D is TRBD2 (6 bases). Per the germline V gene, CDR1 is MGHRA and CDR2 is YSYEKL. V gave up 4 bases and J gave up 7 bases, with 22 bases separating them. This CDR3 has 17 residues. CDR3: CASSRLSGRMVGGELFF. CDR3 DNA: TGCGCCAGCAGCCGACTTTCAGGGAGGATGGTGGGCGGGGAGCTGTTTTTT.